The next 12 T cell receptor beta chains were all read from a single sample in a study of blood T cell repertoires in COVID-19. The data were produced by immunoSEQ multiplex PCR, yet TCRdb's version contains in-frame clones alone and is incomplete. The sample includes 45,000 to 50,000 clones, 80% to 90% of them seen just once. The sequenced sample consisted of peripheral blood. The receptors were gathered from a human donor in a cohort sampled during active COVID-19.

This clone is termed medium-sized. This rearrangement joins TRBV6-5 to TRBJ1-1; D is unresolved. This CDR3 comprises 12 residues. Trimming removed 3 bases at V and 0 bases at J, with 2 bases between. Germline V gene data show CDR1 as MNHEY and CDR2 as SVGAGI. The CDR3 DNA is TGTGCCAGCAGTTATATGAACACTGAAGCTTTCTTT. This translates into CASSYMNTEAFF.

V is TRBV19 and J is TRBJ2-1, with 10 bases matching TRBD2. This CDR3 comprises 17 residues. The germline V gene has CDR1 LNHDA and CDR2 SQIVND (reference sequence). The J segment lost 9 bases and the V segment lost 0 bases, leaving 11 bases of the junction unmatched. In DNA form, the CDR3 reads TGTGCCAGTAGTATAGATGTTTTAGCGGGGGGCCGAAGTGAGCAGTTCTTC. Translating it yields CASSIDVLAGGRSEQFF. The whole variable domain, remainder taken from reference TRBV19 and TRBJ2-1, is DGGITQSPKYLFRKEGQNVTLSCEQNLNHDAMYWYRQDPGQGLRLIYYSQIVNDFQKGDIAEGYSVSREKKESFPLTVTSAQKNPTAFYLCASSIDVLAGGRSEQFFGPGTRLTVL.

This sequence joins TRBV29-1 and TRBJ2-3; possible D gene TRBD1, 5 bases. Germline assignment: CDR1 SQVTM and CDR2 ANQGSEA. V was trimmed by 3 bases and J by 5 bases, leaving 6 bases between them. The CDR3 runs to 11 residues. CDR3: CSVEGRDTQYF. The CDR3 DNA follows: TGCAGCGTTGAGGGGCGAGATACGCAGTATTTT.

The chain links TRBV18 to TRBJ2-4; 16 bases line up with TRBD2. With V trimmed by 6 bases and J by 3 bases, 11 bases remained unmatched. This CDR3 has 19 amino acids. CDR1 is KGHSH, CDR2 LQKENI, per germline. CDR3 nucleotides: TGTGCCAGCTCGTATCCGGGACTAGCGGGGGGGAGCGTCAAAAACATTCAGTACTTC. Translating gives CASSYPGLAGGSVKNIQYF.

V gene TRBV7-3 combines with J gene TRBJ2-1; D unresolved. Deletions cut 0 bases from V and 6 bases from J, with 6 bases between. This CDR3 comprises 13 residues. CDR1 SGHTA and CDR2 FQGTGA come from the germline V gene. CDR3 nucleotides: TGTGCCAGCAGCTTAACTAGAACCAATGAGCAGTTCTTC. It encodes CASSLTRTNEQFF.

The chain links TRBV5-4 to TRBJ2-1; 12 nucleotides align to TRBD1. Trimming at V came to 4 bases and at J to 8 bases, leaving 7 bases not matched to a gene. The CDR3 totals 15 residues. Germline V gene lookup returns CDR1 SGHNT and CDR2 YYREEE (reference sequence). DNA for the CDR3: TGTGCCAGCAGCGGAGCGGGACAGGGGGCCTATGAGCAGTTCTTC. Encoded protein: CASSGAGQGAYEQFF.

The V call is TRBV27, the J call TRBJ1-2; D may be TRBD1 (5 bases). Deletions cut 4 bases from V and 3 bases from J, with 9 bases between. Germline CDR1 is MNHEY and CDR2 is SMNVEV (reference sequence). The CDR3 spans 13 residues. The chain's CDR3 is CASSSTVDYGYTF. For the CDR3, the DNA is TGTGCCAGCAGTTCGACAGTAGACTATGGCTACACCTTC.

The table lists this clone with a count of one. This chain links TRBV6-6 with TRBJ2-5; 8 bases match TRBD1. Germline V gives CDR1 MNHNY, CDR2 SVGAGI (reference sequence). The trim removed 7 bases at V and 5 bases at J, leaving 9 bases unmatched. The CDR3 extends over 14 amino acids. The CDR3 DNA reads as TGTGCCAGCACCTACGGCAGGGGGCAGGAGACCCAGTACTTC. The encoded protein is CASTYGRGQETQYF.

This sequence joins TRBV7-8 and TRBJ1-2; D is perhaps TRBD1 (6 bases). CDR3 length: 14 amino acids. V gave up 5 bases and J gave up 4 bases, with 14 bases separating them. Germline assignment: CDR1 SGHVS and CDR2 FQNEAQ. CDR3 in amino acids: CASSKTQGTYGYTF. DNA of the CDR3: TGTGCCAGCAGCAAGACCCAGGGGACCTATGGCTACACCTTC. Variable domain in full (rest from reference TRBV7-8 and TRBJ1-2): GAGVSQSPRYKVAKRGQDVALRCDPISGHVSLFWYQQALGQGPEFLTYFQNEAQLDKSGLPSDRFFAERPEGSVSTLKIQRTQQEDSAVYLCASSKTQGTYGYTFGSGTRLTVV.

The chain uses TRBV5-1 and TRBJ2-5; D might be TRBD2 (5 bases). V shed 4 bases and J shed 5 bases, with 12 bases lying between them. Germline loops: CDR1 SGHRS, CDR2 YFSETQ. The CDR3 has 13 residues. CDR3 sequence (DNA): TGCGCCAGCAGCGAGATAGCGAGTGAGACCCAGTACTTC. Amino acids: CASSEIASETQYF.

This chain uses TRBV7-3 with TRBJ2-1, with 8 bases that match TRBD2. Trimming cost V 1 base and J 7 bases; bases outside gene matches: 6. The germline V gene encodes CDR1 SGHTA and CDR2 FQGTGA. The CDR3 is 15 residues long. In nucleotides, the CDR3 is TGTGCCAGCAGCTTAAATCTCCCGGGGGGGAATGAGCAGTTCTTC. Translating it yields CASSLNLPGGNEQFF.

This CDR3 reads CASSPSGTGPNVRAFF. CDR3 coding DNA: TGTGCCAGCAGCCCCTCTGGGACAGGGCCTAACGTTCGGGCTTTCTTT. This chain connects TRBV3-1 (or the pseudogene TRBV3-2) to TRBJ1-1; 9 nucleotides match TRBD1. The junction had 17 bases not matched to a gene; V was cut back by 4 bases and J by 11 bases. The CDR3 runs 16 residues. In germline, CDR1 is LGHDT, CDR2 YNNKEL (reference sequence).